This T cell receptor (beta chain) originates from a study of early stage breast cancer tumors. In the study overall: The ER+/PR+/HER2- tumors included seven or eight ductal and a few lobular carcinomas.

Between the trimmed V and J ends, which lost 4 bases and 8 bases, there was a span of 5 bases. Germline V gives CDR1 LNHDA, CDR2 SQIVND (reference sequence). The length of the CDR3 is 11 residues. Generated by immunoSEQ multiplex PCR, the TCRdb table keeps only in-frame clones and is missing some. The data show 70,000 or so clones, less than 90% seen once. V usage is TRBV19 and J usage is TRBJ1-4; D call uncertain. The specimen was blood. The TCR sequence derives from a person in their 40s with breast cancer. Here the CDR3 DNA reads TGTGCCAGTAGTACCAGAGAAAAACTGTTTTTT. It encodes CASSTREKLFF.